Following are 13 T cell receptor beta chains from one sample sequenced in a study of cytomegalovirus exposure and HLA in healthy donors. With 60 Vbeta and 13 Jbeta primers, the PCR was carried out. Generated by immunoSEQ multiplex PCR, the TCRdb table keeps only in-frame clones and is missing some. The data show roughly 170,000 clones, with about 79% seen just once and 1% to 1.5% held by the top ten. Sequencing was carried out using PBMCs. These receptors all come from a girl between 2 and 10 years old in good health and CMV-seropositive.

This chain uses TRBV7-2 with TRBJ1-1; D unresolved. Deletions cut 1 base from V and 2 bases from J, with 8 bases between. Germline values: CDR1 SGHTA, CDR2 FQGNSA. The CDR3 sequence is 14 residues long. The CDR3 spells CASSLGHLNTEAFF. Here the CDR3 DNA reads TGTGCCAGCAGCTTAGGACACTTAAACACTGAAGCTTTCTTT.

V gene TRBV30 combines with J gene TRBJ1-1; tentatively, D is TRBD1 (5 bases). Germline CDR1 is GTSNPN and CDR2 is SVGIG (reference sequence). The ends were cut back, 4 bases at V and 4 bases at J, with 25 bases in the middle. CDR3 length: 17 amino acids. This CDR3 reads CAWTPRGVPLIVTEAFF. DNA for the CDR3: TGTGCCTGGACCCCACGGGGGGTCCCCCTAATCGTCACTGAAGCTTTCTTT.

This clone has a handful of counts. The chain carries TRBV6-1 and TRBJ1-1, with 7 bases lining up with TRBD1. V shed 5 bases and J 3 bases; nucleotides not matched to a gene: 6. CDR1 is MNHNS, CDR2 SASEGT, per germline. The CDR3 runs 14 residues. CDR3 residues: CASSLTGDHTEAFF. In DNA form, the CDR3 reads TGTGCCAGCAGTCTAACAGGGGACCACACTGAAGCTTTCTTT.

For the CDR3, the DNA is TGTGCCAGCAGCTTATCTTCAGGTGCCCTTTATGGCTACACCTTC. Its protein product is CASSLSSGALYGYTF. This sequence joins TRBV11-3 and TRBJ1-2; no clear D gene. The CDR3 sequence is 15 residues long. Germline V gives CDR1 SGHNT, CDR2 YENEEA. Trimming removed 2 bases from V and 5 bases from J, with 15 bases in between. The full variable domain, its missing parts supplied by reference TRBV11-3 and TRBJ1-2, is EAGVVQSPRYKIIEKKQPVAFWCNPISGHNTLYWYLQNLGQGPELLIRYENEEAVDDSQLPKDRFSAERLKGVDSTLKIQPAELGDSAVYLCASSLSSGALYGYTFGSGTRLTVV.

V and J are TRBV30 and TRBJ2-7; D unresolved. V was shortened by 5 bases and J by 2 bases, with 7 bases between the two germline ends. The germline gives CDR1 GTSNPN, CDR2 SVGIG (reference sequence). This CDR3 is 11 amino acids long. This chain's CDR3 is CAWAVTYEQYF. CDR3 sequence (DNA): TGTGCCTGGGCGGTAACCTACGAGCAGTACTTC. The complete variable domain, with remaining parts taken from reference TRBV30 and TRBJ2-7, reads SQTIHQWPATLVQPVGSPLSLECTVEGTSNPNLYWYRQAAGRGLQLLFYSVGIGQISSEVPQNLSASRPQDRQFILSSKKLLLSDSGFYLCAWAVTYEQYFGPGTRLTVT.

The chain joins TRBV11-2 to TRBJ2-3; D gene ambiguous. V shed 0 bases and J shed 5 bases, with 3 bases lying between them. Germline V gene lookup returns CDR1 SGHAT and CDR2 FQNNGV. CDR3 length: 12 amino acids. The CDR3 region has the DNA TGTGCCAGCAGCTTAGATCAAGATACGCAGTATTTT. Amino acids: CASSLDQDTQYF. Full variable domain (remainder filled in from reference TRBV11-2 and TRBJ2-3): EAGVAQSPRYKIIEKRQSVAFWCNPISGHATLYWYQQILGQGPKLLIQFQNNGVVDDSQLPKDRFSAERLKGVDSTLKIQPAKLEDSAVYLCASSLDQDTQYFGPGTRLTVL.

This clone has only a few counts. V and J are TRBV7-6 and TRBJ2-7; 8 bases fit TRBD2. J gave up 2 bases and V 9 bases, and 9 bases lay outside the gene matches. Germline lookup yields CDR1 SGHVS and CDR2 FNYEAQ. The CDR3 is 14 residues long. The CDR3 reads CARGTRRLTYEQYF. In nucleotides, the CDR3 is TGTGCCAGAGGGACTAGGCGTTTAACCTACGAGCAGTACTTC.

The chain uses TRBV28 and TRBJ2-7, with 7 bases that match TRBD2. The CDR3 is 16 amino acids. From germline, CDR1 is MDHEN and CDR2 SYDVKM. Germline trimming cut 8 bases from V and 6 bases from J; bases unmatched to any gene: 19. CDR3 protein: CASQTTGTGGGGEQYF. The CDR3 DNA reads TGTGCCAGCCAGACGACCGGGACGGGAGGAGGAGGCGAGCAGTACTTC.

The genes are TRBV5-8 and TRBJ2-4; 9 nucleotides line up with TRBD1. The CDR3 contains 13 residues. V gave up 2 bases and J gave up 7 bases; unmatched junction bases: 1. CDR1 SGHTS and CDR2 YDEGEE come from the germline V gene. This chain's CDR3 is CASSLQGANIQYF. In DNA, the CDR3 is TGTGCCAGCAGCTTACAGGGGGCGAACATTCAGTACTTC.

The chain joins TRBV30 to TRBJ2-7; maybe TRBD1 (5 bases). The germline V gene has CDR1 GTSNPN and CDR2 SVGIG (reference sequence). This CDR3 has 10 residues. The CDR3 loop reads CGIDSYEQYF. CDR3 in DNA: TGTGGAATAGACAGCTACGAGCAGTACTTC. The variable domain in full, with the rest retrieved from reference TRBV30 and TRBJ2-7, is SQTIHQWPATLVQPVGSPLSLECTVEGTSNPNLYWYRQAAGRGLQLLFYSVGIGQISSEVPQNLSASRPQDRQFILSSKKLLLSDSGFYLCGIDSYEQYFGPGTRLTVT.

V usage is TRBV6-5 and J usage is TRBJ1-2; no reliable D call. V lost 0 bases and J lost 6, with 11 bases in between. The CDR3 spans 14 residues. CDR1 is MNHEY, CDR2 SVGAGI, per germline. CDR3 loop: CASSYSEGSDGYTF. The CDR3 region has the DNA TGTGCCAGCAGTTACTCCGAGGGCTCGGATGGCTACACCTTC.

The rearrangement links TRBV30 to TRBJ1-2, with TRBD1 identical over 10 bases. CDR1 is GTSNPN and CDR2 is SVGIG in the germline V gene (reference sequence). After removal of 1 base from V and 8 bases from J, the junction contained 7 bases not matched to a gene. CDR3 length: 14 amino acids. In DNA, the CDR3 is TGTGCCTGGAGTGGAGGGGGGACAGGGGTAGGCTACACCTTC. Translated: CAWSGGGTGVGYTF.

The chain links TRBV5-1 to TRBJ2-7, with TRBD2 identical over 10 bases. CDR1 and CDR2 from the germline V gene are SGHRS and YFSETQ. Trimming cost V 4 bases and J 3 bases; bases outside gene matches: 4. The CDR3 length is 14 residues. The CDR3 region has the DNA TGCGCCAGCAGCGCGACTAGCGGGTACTACGAGCAGTACTTC. It yields the protein CASSATSGYYEQYF.